The 7 T cell receptor beta chains below were found in one sample sequenced in a study of CD8+ T cells in alopecia areata. Sequencing templates came from extracted RNA that was reverse transcribed into cDNA. Here immunoSEQ multiplex PCR was the method, and the copy in TCRdb shows in-frame clones only, minus some. The sample yields about 290,000 clones, 58% seen once. The treatment: oral pan-JAK inhibitor, 5-10 mg twice daily. The sample here was CD4+ T cells sorted from blood, taken at week 24, from a patient treated with tofacitinib. Receptors originate from a human donor with alopecia areata.

The chain links TRBV20-1 to TRBJ2-5; D perhaps matches TRBD2 (5 bases). CDR1 DFQATT and CDR2 SNEGSKA come from the germline V gene (reference sequence). The CDR3 spans 11 residues. Between the trimmed V and J ends, which lost 3 bases and 9 bases, there was a span of 11 bases. CDR3 nucleotides: TGCAGTGCTAGCCCGGAGGAGGCCCAGTACTTC. This sequence encodes CSASPEEAQYF.

In DNA, the CDR3 is TGCGCCAGCAGTCAAAACCCAGGGGGTGCGGAGACCCAGTACTTC. Amino acid sequence: CASSQNPGGAETQYF. The J gene is TRBJ2-5, the V gene TRBV4-3; 7 bases fit TRBD1. Germline CDR1 and CDR2: LGHNA and YSLEER. After removal of 6 bases from V and 5 bases from J, the junction contained 12 bases not matched to a gene. The CDR3 has 15 residues.

The chain employs TRBV2 and TRBJ2-5; 7 nucleotides agree with TRBD2. Germline CDR1 is SNHLY and CDR2 is FYNNEI. The CDR3 is 15 residues long. V lost 8 bases to trimming and J lost 4 bases; unmatched junction nucleotides: 13. The CDR3 reads CASCSGTNSRETQYF. The CDR3 DNA follows: TGTGCCAGCTGCTCCGGGACTAATTCCAGAGAGACCCAGTACTTC.

The chain has TRBV9 and TRBJ2-3; D gene uncertain. Per the germline V gene, CDR1 is SGDLS and CDR2 is YYNGEE. This CDR3 region has 13 residues. V was trimmed by 3 bases and J by 0 bases, leaving 5 bases between them. The CDR3, as DNA: TGTGCCAGCAGCGAGACTAGCACAGATACGCAGTATTTT. Translating it yields CASSETSTDTQYF. The entire variable domain, with the rest obtained from reference TRBV9 and TRBJ2-3, is as follows: DSGVTQTPKHLITATGQRVTLRCSPRSGDLSVYWYQQSLDQGLQFLIQYYNGEERAKGNILERFSAQQFPDLHSELNLSSLELGDSALYFCASSETSTDTQYFGPGTRLTVL.

The chain recombines TRBV2 with TRBJ1-5; a weak D match, TRBD1 (6 bases). V was clipped by 2 bases and J by 4 bases, with 15 bases between them. This CDR3 comprises 16 residues. Germline CDR1 is SNHLY and CDR2 is FYNNEI. CDR3 sequence reads: CASSESRAGANQPQHF. Here the CDR3 DNA reads TGTGCCAGCAGTGAATCTAGGGCAGGGGCAAATCAGCCCCAGCATTTT.

The gene calls are TRBV10-3 and TRBJ1-2, with unresolved D. CDR1 and CDR2 (germline): ENHRY, SYGVKD. This CDR3 comprises 13 residues. V lost 2 bases and J 8 bases, leaving 12 bases between the germline ends. The CDR3 bases are TGTGCCATCAGTGAGGCTTCGGATTACGGCTACACCTTC. Amino acids: CAISEASDYGYTF.

The rearrangement uses TRBV2 and TRBJ2-2; possibly TRBD2 for D (6 bases). V was clipped by 4 bases and J by 7 bases, with 10 bases between them. The CDR3 sequence is 13 residues long. Germline CDR1 is SNHLY and CDR2 is FYNNEI. The CDR3 loop is CASSVRGDGELFF. CDR3 DNA: TGTGCCAGCAGTGTCCGCGGGGACGGGGAGCTGTTTTTT. Full variable domain (outside the CDR3, taken from reference TRBV2 and TRBJ2-2): EPEVTQTPSHQVTQMGQEVILRCVPISNHLYFYWYRQILGQKVEFLVSFYNNEISEKSEIFDDQFSVERPDGSNFTLKIRSTKLEDSAMYFCASSVRGDGELFFGEGSRLTVL.